This TCR beta chain was recovered during a study of blood T cell repertoires in COVID-19. The overall study: Acute and convalescent COVID-19 samples came from the United States, Italy and Spain.

The data were produced by immunoSEQ multiplex PCR, yet TCRdb's version contains in-frame clones alone and is incomplete. The table has a few hundred thousand clones, 80% seen once. V shed 3 bases and J 4 bases; nucleotides not matched to a gene: 4. Germline CDR1 MNHEY, CDR2 SVGAGI. This CDR3 spans 14 amino acids. This receptor was taken from a woman aged 40-49 years with acute COVID-19. The chain links TRBV6-5 to TRBJ1-1, with TRBD1 matching over 8 bases. The specimen sequenced was PBMCs or T cells enriched from blood (not recorded which). The CDR3 spells CASSYAGQVTEAFF. The CDR3 region has the DNA TGTGCCAGCAGTTATGCGGGACAGGTCACTGAAGCTTTCTTT.